These T cell receptor beta chains were read from a single sample in a study of shared clonotypes between healthy human individuals. The table came from immunoSEQ multiplex PCR; TCRdb's copy has only in-frame clones and leaves some out. The sample includes fewer than 600,000 clones, 79% seen only once; the top ten take 10% to 15%. The sample taken for sequencing was PBMCs. The source is a woman in her forties in good health. Some clones in this sample may be carry-over from other donors' samples. CDR3s include the opening cysteine and the closing phenylalanine or tryptophan. Fields, in order: clone size, J gene, V gene, D gene, CDR3 DNA, CDR3 protein. D genes are given only for firm matches. Size tells how often a clone was seen (once, few, many) or the class of an expanded clone, and some rows leave it out.

>few|TRBJ2-3|TRBV9|.
TGTGCCAGCAGCGTAGGGCAGGGAGGTGATACGCAGTATTTT
CASSVGQGGDTQYF
>.|TRBJ1-1|TRBV7-6|TRBD1
TGTGCCAGCAGCGACTTTAGACAGGGATGGGCTGAAGGAGCTTTCTTT
CASSDFRQGWAEGAFF
>.|TRBJ2-6|TRBV7-9|.
TGTGCCAGCAGCCCTCGGACAGTCTCCTCTGGGGCCAACGTCCTGACTTTC
CASSPRTVSSGANVLTF
>.|TRBJ1-1|TRBV7-2|TRBD1
TGTGCCAGCAGCCGTATTCCGGGGACAGGGGTCTTAACGGCTTTCTTT
CASSRIPGTGVLTAFF
>.|TRBJ2-7|TRBV6-6|.
TGTGCCAGCAGTTACACGCAGTCCTACGAGCAGTACTTC
CASSYTQSYEQYF
>.|TRBJ2-7|TRBV7-6|.
TGTGCCAGCGTGGGGTGGAGCTCCTACGAGCAGTACTTC
CASVGWSSYEQYF
>.|TRBJ2-1|TRBV7-2|TRBD2
TGTGCCAGCAGCTTGAGGTCGGGGACTAGCGGGAGACTTGAGCAGTTCTTC
CASSLRSGTSGRLEQFF
>.|TRBJ2-3|TRBV18|TRBD2
TGTGCCAGCTCACCAAAGTGGCCTAGCGGATCTAGCACAGATACGCAGTATTTT
CASSPKWPSGSSTDTQYF
>.|TRBJ2-1|TRBV7-9|.
TGTGCCAGCAGCTTAGCGGGGATAGCCCGGCGGGAGCAGTTCTTC
CASSLAGIARREQFF
>.|TRBJ2-6|TRBV5-1|TRBD2
TGCGCCAGCAGCCCTAGACTAGCGGGAGCCATCGGCTCTGGGGCCAACGTCCTGACTTTC
CASSPRLAGAIGSGANVLTF
>.|TRBJ2-3|TRBV7-2|TRBD2
TGTGCCAGCAGCAAGCTAGCGGGAGTGTCAGATACGCAGTATTTT
CASSKLAGVSDTQYF
>.|TRBJ2-1|TRBV29-1|.
TGCAGCGTAGAGGAGCAGTTCTTC
CSVEEQFF
>.|TRBJ2-2|TRBV19|.
TGTGCCAGTAGTCCCCCCGAGCGGCACACCGGGGAGCTGTTTTTT
CASSPPERHTGELFF
>.|TRBJ2-7|TRBV5-4|.
TGTGCCAGCAGCTTGGGCGGAACAGTCTCCTACGAGCAGTACTTC
CASSLGGTVSYEQYF
>.|TRBJ1-1|TRBV5-1|TRBD1
TGCGCCAGCAGCACCGGGACAGGGGCTATGAACACTGAAGCTTTCTTT
CASSTGTGAMNTEAFF
>few|TRBJ2-7|TRBV29-1|.
TGCAGCGTTGGGAAGATTGCGGGGATTTACGAGCAGTACTTC
CSVGKIAGIYEQYF
>.|TRBJ2-5|TRBV6-1|TRBD1
TGTGCCAGCAGTCCCGGGACAGGGATTGGAGAGACCCAGTACTTC
CASSPGTGIGETQYF
>.|TRBJ1-1|TRBV7-9|.
TGTGCCAGCAGCGAGTCGGACACTGAAGCTTTCTTT
CASSESDTEAFF
>.|TRBJ1-1|TRBV19|.
TGTGCCAGTAGTCCGCTTAAGTGGGACACTGAAGCTTTCTTT
CASSPLKWDTEAFF
>.|TRBJ1-3|TRBV6-1|.
TGTGCCAGTGACATTGGAACCTCTGGAAACACCATATATTTT
CASDIGTSGNTIYF
>.|TRBJ1-2|TRBV11-2|.
TGTGCCAGCAGCCCCCAAAGGACAGTCCTGAACTATGGCTACACCTTC
CASSPQRTVLNYGYTF
>once|TRBJ2-7|TRBV4-3|TRBD1
TGCGCCAGCAGCCAAGGATTAGGGACAGGGGTCCACGAGCAGTACTTC
CASSQGLGTGVHEQYF
>.|TRBJ1-2|TRBV18|.
TGTGCCAGCTCACGTGACAGGACCCAGTTCGAGACCTTC
CASSRDRTQFETF
>.|TRBJ2-2|TRBV11-3|.
TGTGCCAGCAGCTCGGAGGCGGGGAACACCGGGGAGCTGTTTTTT
CASSSEAGNTGELFF
>.|TRBJ1-1|TRBV7-3|.
TGTGCCAGCAGCTTAGGCACAGGGCTGACGACTGAAGCTTTCTTT
CASSLGTGLTTEAFF
>once|TRBJ2-1|TRBV6-6|TRBD2
TGTGCCACCAGCCAGACTAGCGCCTACAATGAGCAGTTCTTC
CATSQTSAYNEQFF
>.|TRBJ2-7|TRBV19|TRBD2
TGTGCCAGTAGTATACTAGCGGGAGGGTTCGACGAGCAGTACTTC
CASSILAGGFDEQYF
>.|TRBJ1-1|TRBV6-5|.
TGTGCCAGCAGTTACCGACAGCGGAGGGCTGAAGCTTTCTTT
CASSYRQRRAEAFF
>.|TRBJ2-2|TRBV10-3|.
TGTGCCACCCAAGGGGCGGAGGGTAACACCGGGGAGCTGTTTTTT
CATQGAEGNTGELFF
>.|TRBJ2-1|TRBV25-1|.
TGTGCCAGCAGTGGCCGGGACACCGAGCAGTTCTTC
CASSGRDTEQFF
>.|TRBJ2-5|TRBV7-2|.
TGTGCCAGCAGCTTAGGGGCTAGACAAGAGACCCAGTACTTC
CASSLGARQETQYF
>.|TRBJ2-7|TRBV4-3|TRBD1
TGCGCCAGCAGCCCGCGAGGGGACAGAAACTTCTACGAGCAGTACTTC
CASSPRGDRNFYEQYF
>.|TRBJ2-3|TRBV7-3|.
TGTGCCAGCAGGTTGACTCCCACAGATACGCAGTATTTT
CASRLTPTDTQYF
>.|TRBJ2-7|TRBV27|.
TGTGCCAGCACCCAGTCCCAGGGATTCTCCGAGCAGTACTTC
CASTQSQGFSEQYF
>many|TRBJ1-3|TRBV5-1|.
TGCGCCAGCAGCTTTGGAACAGGGATTTTTGACACCATATATTTT
CASSFGTGIFDTIYF